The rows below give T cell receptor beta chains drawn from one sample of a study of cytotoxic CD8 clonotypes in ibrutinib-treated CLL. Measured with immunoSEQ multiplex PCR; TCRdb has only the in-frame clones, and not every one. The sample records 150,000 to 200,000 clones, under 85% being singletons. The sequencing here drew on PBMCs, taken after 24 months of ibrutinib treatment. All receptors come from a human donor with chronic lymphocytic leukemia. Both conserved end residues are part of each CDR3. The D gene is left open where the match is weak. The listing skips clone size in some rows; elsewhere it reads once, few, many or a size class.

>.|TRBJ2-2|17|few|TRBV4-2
CASSQGLSSLRVGELFF
TGTGCCAGCAGCCAAGGATTATCGAGCCTTAGAGTCGGGGAGCTGTTTTTT
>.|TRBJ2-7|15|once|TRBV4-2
CASSQEDTVSYEQYF
TGTGCCAGCAGCCAAGAGGATACGGTCTCCTACGAGCAGTACTTC
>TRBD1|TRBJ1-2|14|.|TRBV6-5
CASRRQGINYGYTF
TGTGCCAGCAGGAGACAGGGGATTAACTATGGCTACACCTTC
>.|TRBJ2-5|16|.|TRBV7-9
CASSSNAGHRRETQYF
TGTGCCAGCAGCTCAAACGCGGGACATCGGAGGGAGACCCAGTACTTC
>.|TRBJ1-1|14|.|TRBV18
CASSLRNMGTEAFF
TGTGCCAGCTCCCTCCGCAATATGGGCACTGAAGCTTTCTTT
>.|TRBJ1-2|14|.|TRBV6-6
CASSTGAPEILDTF
TGTGCCAGCAGTACCGGGGCCCCCGAAATCCTGGACACCTTC
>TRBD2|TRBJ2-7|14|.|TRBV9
CASSARLAGDEQYF
TGTGCCAGCAGCGCCCGACTAGCGGGAGACGAGCAGTACTTC
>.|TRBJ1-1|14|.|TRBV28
CASRPGHRQPEAFF
TGTGCCAGCAGGCCGGGACACCGCCAGCCTGAAGCTTTCTTT
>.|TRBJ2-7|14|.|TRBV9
CASSVLGSTYEQYF
TGTGCCAGCAGCGTACTCGGCAGTACCTACGAGCAGTACTTC
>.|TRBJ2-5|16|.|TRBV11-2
CASSLLVTNRGETQYF
TGTGCCAGCAGCTTGTTAGTAACAAACCGCGGGGAGACCCAGTACTTC
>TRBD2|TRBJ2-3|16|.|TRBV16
CASSPGLAFGSDTQYF
TGTGCCAGCAGTCCAGGACTAGCCTTTGGTTCGGATACGCAGTATTTT
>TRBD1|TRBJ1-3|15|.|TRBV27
CASSTDRGRGNTIYF
TGTGCCAGCAGTACGGACAGGGGGAGGGGAAACACCATATATTTT
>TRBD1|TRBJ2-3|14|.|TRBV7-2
CASSVNRGSDTQYF
TGTGCCAGCAGCGTCAACAGGGGTTCAGATACGCAGTATTTT
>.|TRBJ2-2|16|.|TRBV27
CASSLSSPTNTGELFF
TGTGCCAGCAGTTTATCGAGTCCGACGAACACCGGGGAGCTGTTTTTT
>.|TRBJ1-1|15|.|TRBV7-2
CASRRQSLMNTEAFF
TGTGCCAGCAGGAGACAGAGTCTTATGAACACTGAAGCTTTCTTT
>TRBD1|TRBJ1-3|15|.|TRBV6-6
CASEPDRTGGNTIYF
TGTGCCAGCGAACCGGACAGGACTGGTGGAAACACCATATATTTT
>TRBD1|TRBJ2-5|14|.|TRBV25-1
CASTPGQGQETQYF
TGTGCCAGCACCCCAGGACAGGGTCAAGAGACCCAGTACTTC
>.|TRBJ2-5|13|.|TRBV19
CASSIGFQETQYF
TGTGCCAGTAGTATAGGTTTCCAAGAGACCCAGTACTTC
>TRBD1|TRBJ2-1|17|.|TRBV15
CATSPEEQGTLGPEQFF
TGTGCCACCAGCCCCGAAGAACAGGGGACCCTAGGGCCTGAGCAGTTCTTC
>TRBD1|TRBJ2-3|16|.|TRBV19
CASSSRQGMTTDTQYF
TGTGCCAGTAGTTCGAGACAGGGAATGACCACAGATACGCAGTATTTT
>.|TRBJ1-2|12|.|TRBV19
CASTGQGYGYTF
TGTGCCAGTACCGGACAAGGCTATGGCTACACCTTC
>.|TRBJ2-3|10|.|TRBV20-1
CSASAYTQYF
TGCAGTGCTAGTGCTTATACGCAGTATTTT
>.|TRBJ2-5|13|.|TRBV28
CASSFHGQETQYF
TGTGCCAGCAGTTTTCACGGACAAGAGACCCAGTACTTC
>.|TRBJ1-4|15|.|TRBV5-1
CASSLGSSTNEKLFF
TGCGCCAGCAGCTTGGGTTCTTCAACTAATGAAAAACTGTTTTTT
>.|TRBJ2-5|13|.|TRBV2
CASSEAPGETQYF
TGTGCCAGCAGTGAGGCCCCGGGAGAGACCCAGTACTTC
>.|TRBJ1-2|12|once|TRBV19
CASSMGSSGYTF
TGTGCCAGTAGTATGGGGAGTTCTGGCTACACCTTC
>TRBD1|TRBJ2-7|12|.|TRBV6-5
CASRDRGREQYF
TGTGCCAGCCGGGACAGGGGGCGGGAGCAGTACTTC
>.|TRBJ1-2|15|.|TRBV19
CASSSEDRINYGYTF
TGTGCCAGTAGTAGCGAAGACAGGATTAACTATGGCTACACCTTC
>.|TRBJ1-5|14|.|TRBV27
CASSSPGGNQPQHF
TGTGCCAGCAGTTCCCCGGGGGGCAATCAGCCCCAGCATTTT
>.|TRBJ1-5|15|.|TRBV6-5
CASSYSNKGDQPQHF
TGTGCCAGCAGTTACTCCAATAAGGGTGATCAGCCCCAGCATTTT
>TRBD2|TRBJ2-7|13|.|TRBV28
CATRGLAEYEQYF
TGTGCCACTAGGGGACTAGCGGAATACGAGCAGTACTTC
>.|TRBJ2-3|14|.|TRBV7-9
CASSPPGYADTQYF
TGTGCCAGCAGCCCGCCCGGGTACGCAGATACGCAGTATTTT
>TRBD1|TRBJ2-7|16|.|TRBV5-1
CASSTQQGAARVEQYF
TGCGCCAGCAGCACCCAACAGGGGGCGGCCCGGGTCGAGCAGTACTTC
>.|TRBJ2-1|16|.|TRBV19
CASSTLNILSYNEQFF
TGTGCCAGTAGTACCTTAAACATTCTCTCCTACAATGAGCAGTTCTTC
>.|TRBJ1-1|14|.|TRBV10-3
CAIRATVEVTEAFF
TGTGCCATCAGGGCCACGGTCGAGGTCACTGAAGCTTTCTTT
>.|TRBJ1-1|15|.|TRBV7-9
CASSNKVRLGPEAFF
TGTGCCAGCTCCAATAAAGTGAGATTGGGGCCTGAAGCTTTCTTT
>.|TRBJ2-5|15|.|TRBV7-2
CASSLGPYLMETQYF
TGTGCCAGCAGCTTGGGACCCTACTTGATGGAGACCCAGTACTTC
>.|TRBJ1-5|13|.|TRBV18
CASSQGLNQPQHF
TGTGCCAGCTCACAGGGGCTGAATCAGCCCCAGCATTTT
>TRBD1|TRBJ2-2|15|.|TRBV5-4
CASSMGQSNTGELFF
TGTGCCAGCAGTATGGGACAGTCGAACACCGGGGAGCTGTTTTTT
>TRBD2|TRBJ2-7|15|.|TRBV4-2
CASSQAGTSGTRQYF
TGTGCCAGCAGCCAGGCCGGGACTAGCGGGACCCGGCAGTACTTC
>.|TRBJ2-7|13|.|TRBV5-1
CASSTDGSYEQYF
TGCGCCAGCAGCACGGACGGCTCCTACGAGCAGTACTTC